Presented here are 9 T cell receptor beta chains from one specimen sequenced in a study of persistence of HIV-infected CD4 T cells. Stimulation used 8 to 10 ug/mL lysate from CMV-infected fibroblasts. CD4+ T cells upregulating both CD40 ligand and CD69 were sorted as responding cells. No cognate antigen is known for these TCRs. The immunoSEQ assay was version 4, run in survey mode. Generated by immunoSEQ multiplex PCR, the TCRdb table keeps only in-frame clones and is missing some. Among 15,000 to 25,000 clones listed, approximately 80% were seen once. Material: CD4+ T cells sorted from PBMCs after roughly 20-hour stimulation, obtained from a patient who received antiretroviral therapy. These receptor sequences come from an adult man with HIV who was CMV-seropositive.

This rearrangement joins TRBV5-1 to TRBJ2-1; weak D call: TRBD1 (6 bases). With 3 bases removed from V and 3 bases from J, the gap between germline ends came to 19 bases. CDR3 length equals 17 residues. Germline CDR1 SGHRS, CDR2 YFSETQ. The CDR3 region is CASSSNTGTRIYNEQFF. CDR3 nucleotides: TGCGCCAGCAGCTCAAACACAGGGACCCGGATCTACAATGAGCAGTTCTTC.

This clone was picked up a small number of times. The J gene is TRBJ1-1, the V gene TRBV5-1; D gene uncertain. This CDR3 comprises 14 residues. CDR1 and CDR2 (germline): SGHRS, YFSETQ. Trimming took off 4 bases at V and 3 bases at J, with 13 bases between the two ends. Here the CDR3 reads CASSRTYSDTEAFF. The CDR3, as DNA: TGCGCCAGCAGCCGTACTTACTCCGACACTGAAGCTTTCTTT. Complete variable domain (other parts from reference TRBV5-1 and TRBJ1-1): KAGVTQTPRYLIKTRGQQVTLSCSPISGHRSVSWYQQTPGQGLQFLFEYFSETQRNKGNFPGRFSGRQFSNSRSEMNVSTLELGDSALYLCASSRTYSDTEAFFGQGTRLTVV.

CDR3: CASSLSDRSHQPQHF. The CDR3 bases are TGTGCCAGCAGCTTGAGCGACAGGTCTCACCAGCCCCAGCATTTT. The genes are TRBV9 and TRBJ1-5, with D possibly TRBD1 on 6 matching bases. V lost 4 bases, J lost 7 bases, and 18 bases lay in between. CDR3 size: 15 residues. In germline, CDR1 is SGDLS, CDR2 YYNGEE.

The rearrangement uses TRBV7-2 and TRBJ2-3; tentative D call: TRBD1 (5 bases). Germline lookup yields CDR1 SGHTA and CDR2 FQGNSA. The CDR3 sequence is 15 residues long. The V end lost 0 bases, the J end lost 2 bases, and 9 bases lay between the germline ends. CDR3 sequence reads: CASSLAQGPTDTQYF. The CDR3 nucleotides are TGTGCCAGCAGCTTAGCGCAGGGCCCCACAGATACGCAGTATTTT.

Relative to its sample, this clone is large (0.1 to 1%). The chain employs TRBV19 and TRBJ1-4; D call uncertain. The CDR3 is made up of 13 amino acids. Germline V gene data show CDR1 as LNHDA and CDR2 as SQIVND (reference sequence). With 5 bases removed from V and 8 bases from J, the gap between germline ends came to 12 bases. The CDR3 region has the DNA TGTGCCAGTAGTGCGGGGTGGAAGGAAAAACTGTTTTTT. Translation gives CASSAGWKEKLFF. The full variable domain, rest sourced from reference TRBV19 and TRBJ1-4, is DGGITQSPKYLFRKEGQNVTLSCEQNLNHDAMYWYRQDPGQGLRLIYYSQIVNDFQKGDIAEGYSVSREKKESFPLTVTSAQKNPTAFYLCASSAGWKEKLFFGSGTQLSVL.

The chain employs TRBV28 and TRBJ1-4; a weak D match, TRBD1 (6 bases). V was pared by 5 bases and J by 5 bases, with 9 bases between. In germline, CDR1 is MDHEN, CDR2 SYDVKM. The CDR3 extends over 13 amino acids. The CDR3 reads CASSLQGNEKLFF. As DNA, the CDR3 is TGTGCCAGCAGTCTACAGGGAAATGAAAAACTGTTTTTT. The whole variable domain, filled in from reference TRBV28 and TRBJ1-4, reads DVKVTQSSRYLVKRTGEKVFLECVQDMDHENMFWYRQDPGLGLRLIYFSYDVKMKEKGDIPEGYSVSREKKERFSLILESASTNQTSMYLCASSLQGNEKLFFGSGTQLSVL.

V usage is TRBV6-5 and J usage is TRBJ2-1; perhaps D is TRBD1 or TRBD2 (5 bases each). The CDR3 consists of 13 residues. Trimming shortened V by 8 bases and J by 6 bases, and 14 bases separated the two germline ends. Germline loops: CDR1 MNHEY, CDR2 SVGAGI. The CDR3 sequence is CASFKRGVNEQFF. In DNA form, the CDR3 reads TGTGCCAGCTTCAAGAGGGGCGTCAATGAGCAGTTCTTC.

The rearrangement uses TRBV3-1 (or the pseudogene TRBV3-2) and TRBJ2-7; D remains unclear. Germline V lookup: CDR1 LGHDT, CDR2 YNNKEL (reference sequence). The V gene lost 2 bases and the J gene lost 3 bases, with 8 bases spanning the gap. The CDR3 runs 13 residues. The CDR3 sequence: CASSQTSSYEQYF. The CDR3 DNA sequence: TGTGCCAGCAGCCAAACATCTAGCTACGAGCAGTACTTC.

The V call is TRBV7-9, the J call TRBJ2-1; TRBD2 matches 10 bases. Germline V lookup: CDR1 SEHNR, CDR2 FQNEAQ (reference sequence). The CDR3 sequence is 17 residues long. Unmatched junction bases numbered 12, after V lost 3 bases and J lost 7 bases. In nucleotides, the CDR3 is TGTGCCAGCAGCTTCTACCTCCCGGGACTAGCGATGAATGAGCAGTTCTTC. Encoded protein: CASSFYLPGLAMNEQFF.